A single sample is the source of the 25 T cell receptor beta chains below, sequenced in a study of Ad26.COV2.S vaccination and SARS-CoV-2 variants. TCRdb's copy holds only in-frame clones and misses some; the assay was immunoSEQ multiplex PCR. The repertoire holds 120,000 to 150,000 clones, with 80% to 90% as singletons. Sample: peripheral blood, taken after recovery from COVID-19. The receptor source for this set is a human donor who had recovered from COVID-19.

The J gene is TRBJ1-1, the V gene TRBV7-2; possibly TRBD1 for D (6 bases). Germline V gene data show CDR1 as SGHTA and CDR2 as FQGNSA. The CDR3 loop spans 14 amino acids. Trimming removed 7 bases at V and 6 bases at J, with 18 bases between. CDR3 in DNA: TGTGCCAGCATCCCTAGGGGGGGAGGGGCTGAAGCTTTCTTT. The encoded protein is CASIPRGGGAEAFF. Supplemented by reference TRBV7-2 and TRBJ1-1, the full variable domain reads GAGVSQSPSNKVTEKGKDVELRCDPISGHTALYWYRQSLGQGLEFLIYFQGNSAPDKSGLPSDRFSAERTGGSVSTLTIQRTQQEDSAVYLCASIPRGGGAEAFFGQGTRLTVV.

The rearrangement joins TRBV5-1 to TRBJ1-1; no reliable D call. Trimming removed 0 bases at V and 4 bases at J, with 7 bases between. The V gene's germline CDR1 is SGHRS and CDR2 YFSETQ. This CDR3 is 13 amino acids long. Here the CDR3 DNA reads TGCGCCAGCAGCTTGGAACGTCTCACTGAAGCTTTCTTT. Protein sequence: CASSLERLTEAFF.

The chain links TRBV20-1 to TRBJ2-7; D is perhaps TRBD1 (5 bases). The CDR3 is 14 residues long. Trimming removed 3 bases from V and 3 bases from J, with 15 bases in between. Germline-derived CDR1 and CDR2 are DFQATT and SNEGSKA (reference sequence). The CDR3 region is CSASVAQDDYEQYF. Here the CDR3 DNA reads TGCAGTGCTAGTGTCGCACAGGACGACTACGAGCAGTACTTC.

This rearrangement joins TRBV19 to TRBJ2-5; 8 bases line up with TRBD1. Germline loops: CDR1 LNHDA, CDR2 SQIVND (reference sequence). V lost 5 bases to trimming and J lost 2 bases; unmatched junction nucleotides: 10. CDR3 length: 16 amino acids. Written as DNA, the CDR3 is TGTGCCAGTAGTTTCGGATGGACAGGGCAACAAGAGACCCAGTACTTC. Translation: CASSFGWTGQQETQYF.

This clone came up a few times. V usage is TRBV7-2 and J usage is TRBJ2-1; TRBD2 matches at 9 bases. J was trimmed by 6 bases and V by 7 bases; bases with no gene match: 10. This CDR3 contains 15 residues. Germline V CDR1 and CDR2: SGHTA, FQGNSA. CDR3 loop: CASNLPGRGGNEQFF. As DNA, the CDR3 is TGTGCCAGCAACCTTCCCGGGCGGGGGGGCAATGAGCAGTTCTTC.

The chain joins TRBV7-6 to TRBJ2-2, with 7 positions matching TRBD1. This CDR3 has 14 amino acids. CDR1 is SGHVS, CDR2 FNYEAQ, per germline. J lost 4 bases, V lost 5 bases, and 4 bases had no gene match. The CDR3 DNA reads as TGTGCCAGCAGCCAGGGGACAGTCACCGGGGAGCTGTTTTTT. Translated, it gives CASSQGTVTGELFF.

The CDR3 loop is CASSLVAQPQHF. The CDR3 DNA sequence: TGTGCCAGCAGTTTAGTGGCTCAGCCCCAGCATTTT. The chain recombines TRBV12-3 or TRBV12-4 with TRBJ1-5, with D unresolved. The CDR3 covers 12 residues. V lost 1 base and J lost 6, with 4 bases in between.

This chain connects TRBV4-3 to TRBJ1-1; possibly TRBD1 for D (6 bases). This CDR3 region has 13 residues. Germline values: CDR1 LGHNA, CDR2 YSLEER. V shed 0 bases and J shed 11 bases, with 13 bases lying between them. CDR3 amino acids: CASSQDRRQVAFF. CDR3 bases: TGCGCCAGCAGCCAAGATAGGAGACAGGTTGCTTTCTTT.

The J gene is TRBJ1-2, the V gene TRBV27; the match to TRBD1 covers 11 bases. With 7 bases clipped from V and 4 bases from J, the junction kept 5 bases outside the gene matches. Germline CDR1 MNHEY, CDR2 SMNVEV (reference sequence). This CDR3 has 14 amino acids. The CDR3 DNA follows: TGTGCCAGCAAGGGACAGGGGGTAATCTATGGCTACACCTTC. Translating it yields CASKGQGVIYGYTF.

The CDR3 region is CASSLRSGQQNEKLFF. CDR3 coding DNA: TGTGCCAGCAGCTTACGTTCCGGGCAGCAAAATGAAAAACTGTTTTTT. The V and J genes are TRBV7-8 and TRBJ1-4; D is ambiguous. The CDR3 sequence is 16 residues long. Germline V gives CDR1 SGHVS, CDR2 FQNEAQ. Trimming cost V 2 bases and J 5 bases, with 15 bases left between them.

This chain connects TRBV12-3 or TRBV12-4 to TRBJ1-3; D uncertain. Trimming pared 5 bases from V and 1 base from J, leaving 6 bases between. CDR3 length: 13 residues. CDR3 protein: CASSVLSGNTIYF. For the CDR3, the DNA is TGTGCCAGCAGTGTCCTATCTGGAAACACCATATATTTT.

The gene calls are TRBV5-1 and TRBJ1-3; TRBD1 is a possible D gene (6 bases). This CDR3 has 14 amino acids. The V gene's germline CDR1 is SGHRS and CDR2 YFSETQ. V was cut by 4 bases and J by 1 base, with 9 bases left in between. The CDR3 DNA is TGCGCCAGCAGCGTACAGGGATCTGGAAACACCATATATTTT. Translation gives CASSVQGSGNTIYF.

V usage is TRBV5-4 and J usage is TRBJ1-6, with 7 nucleotides matching TRBD1. The V gene's germline CDR1 is SGHNT and CDR2 YYREEE (reference sequence). The trim removed 5 bases at V and 0 bases at J, leaving 11 bases unmatched. CDR3 length: 18 residues. The CDR3 here is CASSHDRAGGSYNSPLHF. DNA for the CDR3: TGTGCCAGCAGTCATGACAGGGCGGGGGGCTCCTATAATTCACCCCTCCACTTT.

The chain carries TRBV28 and TRBJ1-2; D call uncertain. The germline CDR1 and CDR2 sequences are MDHEN and SYDVKM. V lost 4 bases, J lost 8 bases, and 14 bases lay in between. The CDR3 totals 13 residues. The CDR3 sequence: CASSSDLIYGYTF. The CDR3 nucleotides are TGTGCCAGCAGTTCCGACCTTATTTACGGCTACACCTTC.

V and J are TRBV14 and TRBJ2-7; D is unresolved. The CDR3 is 11 amino acids. Per the germline V gene, CDR1 is SGHDN and CDR2 is FVKESK. V lost 3 bases and J lost 4, with 4 bases in between. CDR3 protein: CASSQDYEQYF. The CDR3 bases are TGTGCCAGCAGCCAGGATTACGAGCAGTACTTC.

The rearrangement joins TRBV10-2 to TRBJ1-1, with 9 bases matching TRBD1. The germline CDR1 and CDR2 sequences are WSHSY and SAAADI. The CDR3 has 14 residues. V lost 6 bases and J lost 4; bases outside the gene matches: 6. This CDR3 is CASRYRGRITEAFF. The DNA for the CDR3 is TGCGCCAGCAGATACAGGGGGCGCATCACTGAAGCTTTCTTT.

The chain links TRBV29-1 to TRBJ1-2; TRBD1 might be the D (6 bases). Germline loops: CDR1 SQVTM, CDR2 ANQGSEA. Between the trimmed V and J ends, which lost 7 bases and 6 bases, there was a span of 18 bases. The CDR3 is 13 residues long. The CDR3, as DNA: TGCAGCGGAGGGGGGGGAGAGAGAAATGGCTACACCTTC. Its protein is CSGGGGERNGYTF. Drawing the rest from reference TRBV29-1 and TRBJ1-2, the complete variable domain is SAVISQKPSRDICQRGTSLTIQCQVDSQVTMMFWYRQQPGQSLTLIATANQGSEATYESGFVIDKFPISRPNLTFSTLTVSNMSPEDSSIYLCSGGGGERNGYTFGSGTRLTVV.

The chain employs TRBV15 and TRBJ1-2, with TRBD1 as a possible D gene (6 bases). The CDR3 totals 17 residues. Germline V CDR1 and CDR2: LNHNV, YYDKDF (reference sequence). V was trimmed by 0 bases and J by 5 bases, leaving 19 bases between them. The CDR3 loop is CATSRDLTGQWGYGYTF. The CDR3 DNA sequence: TGTGCCACCAGCAGAGATCTAACAGGGCAATGGGGATATGGCTACACCTTC.

The sample holds a few counts of this clone. The rearrangement joins TRBV7-2 to TRBJ1-6; D may be TRBD1 (5 bases). Trimming shortened V by 1 base and J by 10 bases, and 14 bases separated the two germline ends. CDR3 size: 15 residues. Germline V gene data show CDR1 as SGHTA and CDR2 as FQGNSA. The DNA of the CDR3 is TGTGCCAGCAGCTTAGAGCAGGGTAGGCGGTCACCCCTCCACTTT. Translated: CASSLEQGRRSPLHF.

This clone was seen once. The chain uses TRBV5-4 and TRBJ1-2; 8 bases line up with TRBD1. Germline V gene data show CDR1 as SGHNT and CDR2 as YYREEE (reference sequence). V was pared by 3 bases and J by 2 bases, with 0 bases of the junction left unmatched. The CDR3 is 13 residues long. In DNA, the CDR3 is TGTGCCAGCAGCTACAGGGGGAACTATGGCTACACCTTC. This translates into CASSYRGNYGYTF.

V is TRBV6-2 or TRBV6-3 and J is TRBJ2-2; D unclear. The V and J ends lost 6 bases and 3 bases respectively, with 8 bases between them. The CDR3 is made up of 13 amino acids. Germline V lookup: CDR1 MNHEY, CDR2 SVGEGT. The CDR3 here is CASSATDTGELFF. The CDR3 nucleotides are TGTGCCAGCAGCGCAACAGACACCGGGGAGCTGTTTTTT.

The CDR3 bases are TGCGCCACCATCCTGAGGGGGACGAACACCGGGGAGCTGTTTTTT. Its protein is CATILRGTNTGELFF. The chain employs TRBV10-2 and TRBJ2-2, with D perhaps TRBD1 (6 bases). V was cut by 10 bases and J by 0 bases, with 15 bases left in between. Germline V gives CDR1 WSHSY, CDR2 SAAADI. The CDR3 covers 15 residues.

The rearrangement links TRBV6-1 to TRBJ2-1; 8 nucleotides match TRBD1. The CDR3 has 17 amino acids. The germline CDR1 and CDR2 sequences are MNHNS and SASEGT. Trimming cost V 3 bases and J 8 bases; bases outside gene matches: 15. The CDR3 sequence: CASSDRARGRLYYEQFF. CDR3 nucleotide sequence: TGTGCCAGCAGTGACCGTGCCAGGGGGCGCTTGTATTATGAGCAGTTCTTC.

The V and J genes are TRBV6-6 and TRBJ1-5, with no clear D. Germline V gene data show CDR1 as MNHNY and CDR2 as SVGAGI (reference sequence). The CDR3 is 13 residues long. Trimming shortened V by 2 bases and J by 15 bases, and 17 bases separated the two germline ends. CDR3: CASSYEPLGVWHF. The CDR3, as DNA: TGTGCCAGCAGTTACGAACCCCTCGGAGTGTGGCATTTT.

The chain employs TRBV7-9 and TRBJ1-1; tentatively, D is TRBD1 (6 bases). There are 14 residues in the CDR3. Trimming removed 0 bases at V and 12 bases at J, with 17 bases between. Germline V gene lookup returns CDR1 SEHNR and CDR2 FQNEAQ (reference sequence). The CDR3: CASSLASGAETSFF. Written as DNA, the CDR3 is TGTGCCAGCAGCTTAGCGTCGGGGGCAGAGACGTCTTTCTTT.